This is a list of T cell receptor beta chains from one sample in a study of blood T cell repertoires in COVID-19. TCRdb's copy holds only in-frame clones and misses some; the assay was immunoSEQ multiplex PCR. The sample lists some 290,000 clones, roughly 90% occurring once. The sample was peripheral blood. The receptors were sampled from a woman aged 25-40 years with COVID-19, enrolled during active disease. CDR3s include the opening cysteine and the closing phenylalanine or tryptophan. The D gene is left open where the match is weak. Clone size is shown for a subset of rows, as once, few, many or a class of expanded clone.

J gene: TRBJ1-5
V gene: TRBV18
clone size: .
D gene: TRBD1
CDR3 DNA: TGTGCCAGCTCACCGGGGACAGGGGGCTTTCAGCCCCAGCATTTT
CDR3 protein: CASSPGTGGFQPQHF

J gene: TRBJ2-1
V gene: TRBV30
clone size: .
D gene: .
CDR3 DNA: TGTGCCTGGAGTGCCAGGGGGGAGGATGAGCAGTTCTTC
CDR3 protein: CAWSARGEDEQFF

J gene: TRBJ2-1
V gene: TRBV5-6
clone size: once
D gene: TRBD2
CDR3 DNA: TGTGCCAGCAGCTTCCTCGGACTAGCGGGAGGAAATGAGCAGTTCTTC
CDR3 protein: CASSFLGLAGGNEQFF

J gene: TRBJ2-2
V gene: TRBV18
clone size: .
D gene: TRBD1
CDR3 DNA: TGTGCCAGCTCACCAAGTGGACAGGGGGGCTCCGGGGAGCTGTTTTTT
CDR3 protein: CASSPSGQGGSGELFF

J gene: TRBJ2-1
V gene: TRBV25-1
clone size: .
D gene: .
CDR3 DNA: TGTGCCAGCAGTGACCCTGCCAGGAATGAGCAGTTCTTC
CDR3 protein: CASSDPARNEQFF

J gene: TRBJ2-1
V gene: TRBV7-2
clone size: .
D gene: TRBD2
CDR3 DNA: TGTGCCAGCAGCGCAGCGGGGGGCCTCGGGCAGTTCTTC
CDR3 protein: CASSAAGGLGQFF

J gene: TRBJ2-1
V gene: TRBV28
clone size: .
D gene: TRBD2
CDR3 DNA: TGTGCCAGCAGAACAACTAGCGGGAGTTACAATGAGCAGTTCTTC
CDR3 protein: CASRTTSGSYNEQFF

J gene: TRBJ1-6
V gene: TRBV4-1
clone size: .
D gene: .
CDR3 DNA: TGCGCCAGCAGCCAAGGAGACAGAGCTAATTCACCCCTCCACTTT
CDR3 protein: CASSQGDRANSPLHF

J gene: TRBJ1-2
V gene: TRBV19
clone size: .
D gene: .
CDR3 DNA: TGTGCCAGTAGTCTTCAGGGAAGGGATTATGGCTACACCTTC
CDR3 protein: CASSLQGRDYGYTF

J gene: TRBJ2-7
V gene: TRBV19
clone size: .
D gene: .
CDR3 DNA: TGTGCCAGTAGTATAGCAGGAGCGGAGAACTACGAGCAGTACTTC
CDR3 protein: CASSIAGAENYEQYF

J gene: TRBJ2-2
V gene: TRBV6-5
clone size: .
D gene: TRBD1
CDR3 DNA: TGTGCCAGCAGAAGGGGGCAGGGCACCGGGGAGCTGTTTTTT
CDR3 protein: CASRRGQGTGELFF

J gene: TRBJ2-6
V gene: TRBV5-1
clone size: once
D gene: TRBD2
CDR3 DNA: TGCGCCAGCAGTACGGGAGGGAAAACTGGGGCCAACGTCCTGACTTTC
CDR3 protein: CASSTGGKTGANVLTF

J gene: TRBJ1-5
V gene: TRBV12-3/TRBV12-4
clone size: .
D gene: .
CDR3 DNA: TGTGCCAGCAGTCAACAGGGGCCCCAGCATTTT
CDR3 protein: CASSQQGPQHF

J gene: TRBJ1-2
V gene: TRBV27
clone size: .
D gene: .
CDR3 DNA: TGTGCCAGCAGTTTAGACAGATTCTATGGCTACACCTTC
CDR3 protein: CASSLDRFYGYTF

J gene: TRBJ1-2
V gene: TRBV2
clone size: .
D gene: TRBD1
CDR3 DNA: TGTGCCAGCAGTCGTGACAGGGAAGGCTACACCTTC
CDR3 protein: CASSRDREGYTF

J gene: TRBJ2-5
V gene: TRBV5-1
clone size: .
D gene: TRBD2
CDR3 DNA: TGCGCCAGCAGCGCTCGACTAGCATCCCAAGAGACCCAGTACTTC
CDR3 protein: CASSARLASQETQYF

J gene: TRBJ1-1
V gene: TRBV29-1
clone size: few
D gene: .
CDR3 DNA: TGCAGCGTTGAAGTCACGACAGTAAACACTGAAGCTTTCTTT
CDR3 protein: CSVEVTTVNTEAFF

J gene: TRBJ1-2
V gene: TRBV5-1
clone size: .
D gene: TRBD1
CDR3 DNA: TGCGCCAGCAGCTACGACAGGGGCTATGGCTACACCTTC
CDR3 protein: CASSYDRGYGYTF

J gene: TRBJ2-3
V gene: TRBV27
clone size: .
D gene: TRBD2
CDR3 DNA: TGTGCCAGCAGCAAATTCGGGACTAGCGACACAGATACGCAGTATTTT
CDR3 protein: CASSKFGTSDTDTQYF

J gene: TRBJ2-7
V gene: TRBV6-5
clone size: once
D gene: TRBD2
CDR3 DNA: TGTGCCAGCAGTTCATCCTCCGGGACTAGCAGTTACGAGCAGTACTTC
CDR3 protein: CASSSSSGTSSYEQYF

J gene: TRBJ1-1
V gene: TRBV6-4
clone size: .
D gene: .
CDR3 DNA: TGTGCCAGCAGTGCCGAGGCCTTCGGGAGCACTGAAGCTTTCTTT
CDR3 protein: CASSAEAFGSTEAFF

J gene: TRBJ2-5
V gene: TRBV27
clone size: .
D gene: .
CDR3 DNA: TGTGCCAGCAGCCAAGGACAGGGAGCGGGGGAGACCCAGTACTTC
CDR3 protein: CASSQGQGAGETQYF

J gene: TRBJ1-2
V gene: TRBV7-2
clone size: .
D gene: TRBD1
CDR3 DNA: TGTGCCAGCAGCTTGTGGACAGGGGGTTATGGCTACACCTTC
CDR3 protein: CASSLWTGGYGYTF

J gene: TRBJ1-1
V gene: TRBV25-1
clone size: .
D gene: TRBD1
CDR3 DNA: TGTGCCAGCAGACAGGGGGAAAACACTGAAGCTTTCTTT
CDR3 protein: CASRQGENTEAFF

J gene: TRBJ1-5
V gene: TRBV30
clone size: .
D gene: .
CDR3 DNA: TGTGCCTGGAGTGTATACCAGCCCACAGGGAAAGAAAGCAATCAGCCCCAGCATTTT
CDR3 protein: CAWSVYQPTGKESNQPQHF

J gene: TRBJ2-1
V gene: TRBV15
clone size: .
D gene: TRBD2
CDR3 DNA: TGTGCCACCAGCAGGGGGGGACTAGGGGGTATCTTC
CDR3 protein: CATSRGGLGGIF

J gene: TRBJ2-1
V gene: TRBV30
clone size: .
D gene: .
CDR3 DNA: TGTGCCTGGATGAGGGTCGGGATTGATGAGCAGTTCTTC
CDR3 protein: CAWMRVGIDEQFF

J gene: TRBJ2-1
V gene: TRBV28
clone size: .
D gene: TRBD2
CDR3 DNA: TGTGCCAGCAATTCGGGGCTAGCGGGAGGCGCCGTATTCAATGAGCAGTTCTTC
CDR3 protein: CASNSGLAGGAVFNEQFF

J gene: TRBJ2-3
V gene: TRBV5-5
clone size: once
D gene: TRBD1
CDR3 DNA: TGTGCCAGCAGCTTGGAAGGGGGCGATACGCAGTATTTT
CDR3 protein: CASSLEGGDTQYF

J gene: TRBJ1-1
V gene: TRBV2
clone size: .
D gene: TRBD1
CDR3 DNA: TGTGCCAGTCTTCTCCGGGACAGCACTGAAGCTTTCTTT
CDR3 protein: CASLLRDSTEAFF

J gene: TRBJ1-1
V gene: TRBV6-5
clone size: .
D gene: .
CDR3 DNA: TGTGCCAGCACCCTCCGAGGGCCCGGGGGGACTGAAGCTTTCTTT
CDR3 protein: CASTLRGPGGTEAFF

J gene: TRBJ1-1
V gene: TRBV29-1
clone size: .
D gene: TRBD1
CDR3 DNA: TGCAGCGTCGCCCTGACAGGGGATAAAATTGCTTTCTTT
CDR3 protein: CSVALTGDKIAFF

J gene: TRBJ2-7
V gene: TRBV19
clone size: .
D gene: TRBD1
CDR3 DNA: TGTGCCAGTAGGGACAGGGGGCGAGGCGAGCAGTACTTC
CDR3 protein: CASRDRGRGEQYF

J gene: TRBJ2-7
V gene: TRBV18
clone size: once
D gene: .
CDR3 DNA: TGTGCCAGCTCACCGGGAGGAAAAGACTACGAGCAGTACTTC
CDR3 protein: CASSPGGKDYEQYF

J gene: TRBJ1-2
V gene: TRBV10-3
clone size: .
D gene: TRBD1
CDR3 DNA: TGTGCCATCAGTGATCAGGGGGTTCAGGCTAACTATGGCTACACCTTC
CDR3 protein: CAISDQGVQANYGYTF

J gene: TRBJ2-7
V gene: TRBV7-8
clone size: once
D gene: .
CDR3 DNA: TGTGCCAGCAGCGGCGACAGCGCCGCCTACGAGCAGTACTTC
CDR3 protein: CASSGDSAAYEQYF

J gene: TRBJ1-2
V gene: TRBV6-5
clone size: .
D gene: .
CDR3 DNA: TGTGCCAGCACTTTCGCCCGGACAGTGGATCGGGGCTACACCTTC
CDR3 protein: CASTFARTVDRGYTF

J gene: TRBJ2-1
V gene: TRBV2
clone size: .
D gene: TRBD2
CDR3 DNA: TGTGCCAGCGGGGGGGGTGCTCTCTACAATGAGCAGTTCTTC
CDR3 protein: CASGGGALYNEQFF

J gene: TRBJ2-1
V gene: TRBV11-3
clone size: once
D gene: TRBD2
CDR3 DNA: TGTGCCAGCAGTTGGGGACTAGCGTCCTACAATGAGCAGTTCTTC
CDR3 protein: CASSWGLASYNEQFF

J gene: TRBJ1-6
V gene: TRBV10-3
clone size: .
D gene: TRBD1
CDR3 DNA: TGTGCCATCAGTGAGGAACGGGACAGTAATTCACCCCTCCACTTT
CDR3 protein: CAISEERDSNSPLHF

J gene: TRBJ1-5
V gene: TRBV7-2
clone size: .
D gene: TRBD1
CDR3 DNA: TGTGCCAGCAGCGGACAGGGGTTGGTGAGCAATCAGCCCCAGCATTTT
CDR3 protein: CASSGQGLVSNQPQHF

J gene: TRBJ2-1
V gene: TRBV5-1
clone size: .
D gene: TRBD2
CDR3 DNA: TGCGCCAGCAGCCGGAATAGCGGGAGTGATGAGCAGTTCTTC
CDR3 protein: CASSRNSGSDEQFF

J gene: TRBJ1-4
V gene: TRBV7-6
clone size: .
D gene: TRBD1
CDR3 DNA: TGTGCCAGCAGCGTACGTGGGACAGGGAATGAAAAACTGTTTTTT
CDR3 protein: CASSVRGTGNEKLFF

J gene: TRBJ2-5
V gene: TRBV6-5
clone size: .
D gene: TRBD2
CDR3 DNA: TGTGCCAGCCGGAGTAGCGGGAGACCTGAGACCCAGTACTTC
CDR3 protein: CASRSSGRPETQYF

J gene: TRBJ2-3
V gene: TRBV5-4
clone size: .
D gene: TRBD1
CDR3 DNA: TGTGCCAGCACCGATCACAGGGGAAGCACAGATACGCAGTATTTT
CDR3 protein: CASTDHRGSTDTQYF

J gene: TRBJ2-1
V gene: TRBV30
clone size: once
D gene: TRBD2
CDR3 DNA: TGTGCCTGGAGTCGCGGGAGGAACGGTGAGCAGTTCTTC
CDR3 protein: CAWSRGRNGEQFF

J gene: TRBJ2-7
V gene: TRBV5-4
clone size: .
D gene: TRBD2
CDR3 DNA: TGTGCCAGCAGCCAAGAGGGACTAGCGGGTGAGCAGTACTTC
CDR3 protein: CASSQEGLAGEQYF

J gene: TRBJ2-1
V gene: TRBV30
clone size: .
D gene: TRBD2
CDR3 DNA: TGTGCCTGGAGAAAGAGGGCTAGCGGGGCTAACAATGAGCAGTTCTTC
CDR3 protein: CAWRKRASGANNEQFF

J gene: TRBJ2-1
V gene: TRBV9
clone size: once
D gene: TRBD2
CDR3 DNA: TGTGCCAGCAGCCCCCAACCGCGGGAGGCCCTCAACAATGAGCAGTTCTTC
CDR3 protein: CASSPQPREALNNEQFF

J gene: TRBJ1-5
V gene: TRBV28
clone size: .
D gene: TRBD1
CDR3 DNA: TGTGCCAGCAGGGGTATCGACAGGGTCTTTCAGCCCCAGCATTTT
CDR3 protein: CASRGIDRVFQPQHF

J gene: TRBJ1-4
V gene: TRBV28
clone size: once
D gene: .
CDR3 DNA: TGTGCCAGCAGACCCAGACTTCCGGAAAAACTGTTTTTT
CDR3 protein: CASRPRLPEKLFF

J gene: TRBJ2-3
V gene: TRBV3-1/TRBV3-2
clone size: .
D gene: .
CDR3 DNA: TGTGCCAGCAGCACAACAGGAGCCACAGATACGCAGTATTTT
CDR3 protein: CASSTTGATDTQYF

J gene: TRBJ1-3
V gene: TRBV19
clone size: .
D gene: .
CDR3 DNA: TGTGCCAGTAGTATAGCGGACAGCCCTGGAAACACCATATATTTT
CDR3 protein: CASSIADSPGNTIYF